This note documents a single T cell receptor (beta chain) sequence. This record comes from a study of early T cells in non-severe SARS-CoV-2 infection. Overall study: With bulk RNA from unsorted whole blood as input, sequencing yielded unpaired chains.

With 8 bases clipped from V and 6 bases from J, the junction kept 12 bases outside the gene matches. Germline CDR1 reads MNHNS; CDR2 reads SASEGT. The CDR3 spans 14 residues. TCRdb independently ran MiXCR on the 5' RACE reads; one entry per CDR3 protein. This table has approximately 120,000 distinct CDR3 sequences, about 15% appearing once. V and J are TRBV6-1 and TRBJ1-1; 7 bases fit TRBD1. The source is an adult who was a healthcare worker with PCR-confirmed SARS-CoV-2 infection or an uninfected control (not recorded which). The sample was whole blood. The CDR3, as DNA: TGTGCCAGCGGAACGACAGGGAAGGGCGCTGAAGCTTTCTTT. Translating gives CASGTTGKGAEAFF.